Each of the 6 T cell receptor beta chains below was sequenced from the same sample in a study of vaccination and CD4 T cells after COVID-19. These receptors' targets are unknown. Time point reported: late sampling 161 to 241 days after vaccination in a few convalescent patients. Treatment in this sample: roughly 11-day PBMC culture with coronavirus spike peptide pools or control peptides (ViraFEST assay). Scientists ran DNA taken from cultured CD4+ T cells through the Oncomine TCR Beta short-read assay for sequencing. TCRdb re-called the PCR reads through MiXCR, storing one row per CDR3 protein. Of tens of thousands of distinct CDR3 sequences in the sample, 35% were seen once. The starting material was CD4+ T cells from blood, cultured in vitro, obtained about 7 months after SARS-CoV-2 vaccination. Receptor source: a human donor who had recovered from COVID-19.

This chain uses TRBV24-1 with TRBJ1-1; no reliable D call. Per the germline V gene, CDR1 is KGHDR and CDR2 is SFDVKD. The length of the CDR3 is 12 residues. Trimming removed 2 bases at V and 7 bases at J, with 7 bases between. CDR3 amino acids: CATSDSGFEAFF. As DNA, the CDR3 is TGTGCCACCAGTGATTCAGGATTTGAAGCTTTCTTT.

J is TRBJ2-5 and V is TRBV20-1; D may be TRBD1 (6 bases). The CDR3 spans 14 residues. CDR1 and CDR2 (germline): DFQATT, SNEGSKA (reference sequence). Trimming left V 3 bases short and J 2 bases short, with 13 bases between. The CDR3: CSASKDSGQETQYF. The DNA for the CDR3 is TGCAGTGCTAGTAAGGACAGTGGGCAAGAGACCCAGTACTTC.

This clonotype has just a few counts. The chain joins TRBV28 to TRBJ1-6; D uncertain. Deletions cut 7 bases from V and 10 bases from J, with 11 bases between. CDR3 length equals 12 residues. Per germline, CDR1 MDHEN and CDR2 SYDVKM. The CDR3 bases are TGTGCCAGCACCATCTCGGACTCACCCCTCCACTTT. It codes for CASTISDSPLHF.

The sample holds one count of this clonotype. This sequence joins TRBV7-8 and TRBJ2-3, with D unclear. Trimming pared 7 bases from V and 4 bases from J, leaving 12 bases between. The CDR3 has 13 residues. Germline V gene sequence: CDR1 SGHVS, CDR2 FQNEAQ. The CDR3 DNA follows: TGTGCCAGCAAACCCCCTCCCCCAGATACGCAGTATTTT. It codes for CASKPPPPDTQYF.

This clonotype was detected only a few times. This chain uses TRBV20-1 with TRBJ2-7; TRBD2 matches at 8 bases. The V gene's germline CDR1 is DFQATT and CDR2 SNEGSKA (reference sequence). V trimming: 3 bases; J trimming: 3 bases; junction bases outside the gene matches: 7. There are 14 residues in the CDR3. The CDR3 loop is CSARRAGVFYEQYF. CDR3 bases: TGCAGTGCTAGGAGAGCGGGAGTATTCTACGAGCAGTACTTC.

This chain's CDR3 is CASSLGLGATNQPQHF. The CDR3 DNA reads TGCGCCAGCAGCTTGGGGCTGGGGGCTACCAATCAGCCCCAGCATTTT. This chain connects TRBV5-1 to TRBJ1-5; maybe TRBD1 (6 bases). The V end was cut by 0 bases, the J end by 3 bases, with 13 bases between. The CDR3 is 16 residues long. Germline assignment: CDR1 SGHRS and CDR2 YFSETQ.